This TCR beta chain was retrieved from a study of T cells after yellow fever vaccination. Study-level background: Preparation used SMART-Seq v4 Ultra Low Input for the low-cell-number fractions. Points from the study as a whole: Abundant clonotypes (contaminants from the bulk population) could be present in FACS-sorted repertoires.

TCR cDNA was made by 5'RACE template switching, adding a universal primer site and UMIs. TCRdb re-analysed the 5' RACE reads in MiXCR, keeping a single row per CDR3 protein. The sample yields 280,000 or so distinct CDR3 sequences, around 10% seen once. This clonotype has at least ten counts. The antigen remains unidentified. The sample was CD4+ T cells sorted from PBMCs, taken 5 days after the yellow fever booster vaccination. The sequence was collected from a man aged 18 to 35 who received the YFV17D yellow fever vaccine.

CDR3 amino acids: CASSISDSPAGYTF. The CDR3 region has the DNA TGTGCCAGCAGCATATCGGACAGTCCGGCTGGCTACACCTTC. The V and J genes are TRBV11-1 and TRBJ1-2, with a possible D match to TRBD1 (6 bases). This CDR3 has 14 residues. Trimming took 5 bases from V and 7 from J, leaving 17 bases between them. Germline lookup yields CDR1 SGHAT and CDR2 FQDESV (reference sequence).